The next 27 T cell receptor beta chains were all read from a single sample in a study of CD8 T cells in ankylosing spondylitis. TCRdb re-derived calls from the 5' RACE reads in MiXCR, one entry per CDR3 protein. The sample lists about 130,000 distinct CDR3 sequences; around 7% were seen once. Sequenced: blood, either unsorted or a sorted T cell fraction (not recorded which). All receptors come from a male donor with ankylosing spondylitis or in good health (not recorded which).

This clonotype was counted at least ten times. The CDR3 nucleotides read TGTGCCAGCAGTTTCCTCTTCGACGGGGGGCAGGAGACCCAGTACTTC. Residues: CASSFLFDGGQETQYF. The rearrangement links TRBV28 to TRBJ2-5, with D possibly matching TRBD2 (7 bases). Per the germline V gene, CDR1 is MDHEN and CDR2 is SYDVKM. V lost 3 bases to trimming and J lost 5 bases, with 19 bases between them. The CDR3 is 16 residues long.

The sample holds a few counts of this clonotype. This chain connects TRBV5-4 to TRBJ1-2; D remains ambiguous. The CDR3 loop spans 12 amino acids. The germline V gene has CDR1 SGHNT and CDR2 YYREEE (reference sequence). The V gene lost 9 bases and the J gene lost 1 base, with 10 bases spanning the gap. This CDR3 reads CATSGVNYGYTF. In DNA, the CDR3 is TGTGCCACCTCGGGAGTTAACTATGGCTACACCTTC.

This clonotype was counted a few times. The chain links TRBV18 to TRBJ1-4, with D hard to call. The CDR3 is 15 residues long. The germline V gene encodes CDR1 KGHSH and CDR2 LQKENI. Trimming left V 5 bases short and J 2 bases short, with 12 bases between. The CDR3 sequence is CASSVASSTNEKLFF. The CDR3 DNA reads as TGTGCCAGCTCAGTCGCCAGCTCCACTAATGAAAAACTGTTTTTT.

This clonotype was counted many times. CDR3 in DNA: TGTGCCAGCAGTTTACCTACCCCCGTTACCTACAATGAGCAGTTCTTC. This codes for CASSLPTPVTYNEQFF. The chain employs TRBV28 and TRBJ2-1; D ambiguous. The CDR3 sequence is 16 residues long. Between the trimmed V and J ends, which lost 2 bases and 2 bases, there was a span of 13 bases. Germline V CDR1 and CDR2: MDHEN, SYDVKM.

This clonotype showed up many times. The rearrangement joins TRBV5-1 to TRBJ2-1; 7 bases match TRBD2. The CDR3 loop spans 17 amino acids. The J segment lost 2 bases and the V segment lost 0 bases, leaving 8 bases of the junction unmatched. Germline-derived CDR1 and CDR2 are SGHRS and YFSETQ. CDR3 in DNA: TGCGCCAGCAGCTTGGCCGGCGGCGGGGGTGCCTACAATGAGCAGTTCTTC. Its translation: CASSLAGGGGAYNEQFF.

This clonotype was detected ten times or more. The V call is TRBV4-1, the J call TRBJ2-3; 16 bases agree with TRBD2. CDR1 is MGHRA, CDR2 YSYEKL, per germline. V was clipped by 8 bases and J by 4 bases; unmatched bases: 6. The CDR3 loop spans 16 amino acids. DNA for the CDR3: TGCGCCAGCCGGGGACTAGCGGGAGGGCCCCCAGATACGCAGTATTTT. Translating gives CASRGLAGGPPDTQYF.

This clonotype was picked up many times. The chain employs TRBV7-9 and TRBJ2-7, with D possibly matching TRBD2 (6 bases). V was cut by 5 bases and J by 5 bases, with 25 bases left in between. The CDR3 length is 17 residues. Germline CDR1 SEHNR, CDR2 FQNEAQ (reference sequence). CDR3: CASSARWVGSGINEQYF. The CDR3, as DNA: TGTGCCAGCAGCGCCCGGTGGGTCGGGAGTGGGATAAACGAGCAGTACTTC.

This clonotype was detected many times. The CDR3 region is CASSLAAGSTYEQYF. For the CDR3, the DNA is TGCGCCAGCAGCTTGGCTGCGGGGAGTACCTACGAGCAGTACTTC. The chain employs TRBV5-1 and TRBJ2-7, with D maybe TRBD2 (6 bases). The CDR3 sequence is 15 residues long. V shed 0 bases and J shed 2 bases, with 12 bases lying between them. Germline V gene lookup returns CDR1 SGHRS and CDR2 YFSETQ.

This clonotype was counted many times. This chain uses TRBV25-1 with TRBJ1-5; tentatively, D is TRBD1 (6 bases). CDR3 length: 14 residues. Trimming removed 5 bases from V and 6 bases from J, with 14 bases in between. Per the germline V gene, CDR1 is MGHDK and CDR2 is SYGVNS. The CDR3 sequence: CASSPQGRGQPQHF. In DNA form, the CDR3 reads TGTGCCAGCAGTCCACAGGGAAGAGGTCAGCCCCAGCATTTT.

This clonotype was recorded a few times. A much larger clone lies a single base off, so this may be a read error. The chain has TRBV24-1 and TRBJ1-2, with D unresolved. The CDR3 length is 12 residues. The germline gives CDR1 KGHDR, CDR2 SFDVKD. CDR3 residues: CATSDAGYGSTF. The CDR3 DNA reads TGTGCCACCAGTGACGCCGGCTATGGCTCCACCTTC.

The V gene is TRBV5-1, the J gene TRBJ2-4; no clear D. The CDR3 is made up of 12 amino acids. CDR1 is SGHRS and CDR2 is YFSETQ in the germline V gene. V was trimmed by 9 bases and J by 6 bases, leaving 13 bases between them. The CDR3 spells CAIVQSRNIQYF. Written as DNA, the CDR3 is TGCGCCATCGTGCAGAGCCGAAACATTCAGTACTTC.

Concerning this clonotype itself: The junction does not match germline at one end; this may be a read error. The rearrangement uses TRBV15 and TRBJ2-7, with 8 bases lining up with TRBD1. The CDR3 runs to 14 residues. The germline CDR1 and CDR2 sequences are LNHNV and YYDKDF (reference sequence). This CDR3 reads CPTSTDRAGYEQYF. The CDR3, as DNA: TGTCCCACCAGCACGGACAGGGCTGGCTACGAGCAGTACTTC.

This clonotype was seen at least ten times. The chain uses TRBV6-1 and TRBJ1-2; 8 bases are shared with TRBD1. V gave up 6 bases and J gave up 4 bases; unmatched junction bases: 10. Germline V gene data show CDR1 as MNHNS and CDR2 as SASEGT. CDR3 length equals 15 residues. DNA for the CDR3: TGTGCCAGCAGACCCGGACAGGGTAGGGGCTATGGCTACACCTTC. The encoded protein is CASRPGQGRGYGYTF.

This clonotype has more than one count but fewer than ten. The chain combines TRBV11-2 with TRBJ2-1; 13 bases are shared with TRBD2. The CDR3 spans 18 residues. Trimming cost V 0 bases and J 7 bases; bases outside gene matches: 9. The germline CDR1 and CDR2 sequences are SGHAT and FQNNGV. The DNA for the CDR3 is TGTGCCAGCAGCTTAGAACCCGGACTAGCGGGAGTGCAGAATGAGCAGTTCTTC. This translates into CASSLEPGLAGVQNEQFF.

The sample holds a few counts of this clonotype. CDR3 protein: CASRIQGEQFF. The CDR3 DNA is TGTGCCAGCAGGATACAGGGAGAGCAGTTCTTC. The gene calls are TRBV12-3 or TRBV12-4 and TRBJ2-1; D perhaps matches TRBD1 (6 bases). Trimming cost V 6 bases and J 10 bases, with 10 bases left between them. The length of the CDR3 is 11 residues.

This clonotype showed up many times. The chain carries TRBV4-3 and TRBJ2-7, with unresolved D. Germline CDR1 and CDR2: LGHNA and YSLEER. This CDR3 comprises 15 residues. Trimming took 5 bases from V and 3 from J, leaving 17 bases between them. For the CDR3, the DNA is TGCGCCAGCAGCTCCGTCGACGAGAGACACTACGAGCAGTACTTC. This encodes CASSSVDERHYEQYF.

There are many counts of this clonotype. The chain recombines TRBV29-1 with TRBJ1-1, with 7 nucleotides matching TRBD1. V was pared by 6 bases and J by 11 bases, with 15 bases of the junction left unmatched. The CDR3 runs to 13 residues. The germline gives CDR1 SQVTM, CDR2 ANQGSEA. CDR3 sequence reads: CSVSYGQVPDAFF. The CDR3 region has the DNA TGCAGCGTCTCCTATGGACAGGTCCCCGACGCTTTCTTT.

This clonotype was counted at least ten times. V gene TRBV7-2 combines with J gene TRBJ1-6; D is unresolved. Germline lookup yields CDR1 SGHTA and CDR2 FQGNSA. The germline V and J ends were trimmed by 5 bases and 5 bases, with 16 bases remaining between them. The CDR3 sequence is 16 residues long. CDR3 protein: CASSPFWHLNNSPLHF. The CDR3 region has the DNA TGTGCCAGCAGCCCGTTTTGGCACTTGAATAATTCACCCCTCCACTTT.

This clonotype was seen many times. The chain combines TRBV29-1 with TRBJ1-5, with a possible D match to TRBD1 (5 bases). Germline loops: CDR1 SQVTM, CDR2 ANQGSEA. Trimming stripped 5 bases from V and 0 bases from J, with 11 bases between. The CDR3 has 14 amino acids. DNA for the CDR3: TGCAGCGTTTCGGAGGGGAATAGCAATCAGCCCCAGCATTTT. Translated: CSVSEGNSNQPQHF.

This clonotype showed up many times. The chain is built from TRBV6-1 and TRBJ1-3; unclear D gene. Per the germline V gene, CDR1 is MNHNS and CDR2 is SASEGT. V was clipped by 6 bases and J by 0 bases, with 15 bases between them. The CDR3 sequence is 16 residues long. DNA for the CDR3: TGTGCCAGCAGCCTACGGACGGGGAGCTCTGGAAACACCATATATTTT. The encoded protein is CASSLRTGSSGNTIYF.

This clonotype was recorded many times. This chain uses TRBV7-2 with TRBJ2-2; TRBD2 aligns across 12 bases. The germline V gene encodes CDR1 SGHTA and CDR2 FQGNSA. The CDR3 consists of 15 residues. The junction had 3 bases not matched to a gene; V was cut back by 5 bases and J by 5 bases. For the CDR3, the DNA is TGTGCCAGCAGCCGGACTAGCGGGATAACCGGGGAGCTGTTTTTT. It translates to CASSRTSGITGELFF.

Ten or more counts support this clonotype. The rearrangement links TRBV6-2 or TRBV6-3 to TRBJ2-1; 10 bases are shared with TRBD1. Germline V gives CDR1 MNHEY, CDR2 SVGEGT. This CDR3 has 17 amino acids. The J segment lost 5 bases and the V segment lost 4 bases, leaving 11 bases of the junction unmatched. For the CDR3, the DNA is TGTGCCAGCAGTTCTCCGGCTGGGACAGGGGTCAACAATGAGCAGTTCTTC. Translating gives CASSSPAGTGVNNEQFF.

This clonotype came up many times. This rearrangement joins TRBV5-1 to TRBJ1-1; 11 nucleotides match TRBD1. J was trimmed by 8 bases and V by 4 bases; bases with no gene match: 10. Germline values: CDR1 SGHRS, CDR2 YFSETQ. The CDR3 has 15 residues. The CDR3 spells CASSPQGTGGEEAFF. The DNA for the CDR3 is TGCGCCAGCAGCCCGCAAGGGACAGGGGGAGAAGAAGCTTTCTTT. Combining the CDR3 with reference TRBV5-1 and TRBJ1-1 gives the whole variable domain KAGVTQTPRYLIKTRGQQVTLSCSPISGHRSVSWYQQTPGQGLQFLFEYFSETQRNKGNFPGRFSGRQFSNSRSEMNVSTLELGDSALYLCASSPQGTGGEEAFFGQGTRLTVV.

This clonotype was counted at least ten times. The V gene is TRBV9, the J gene TRBJ1-2, with D possibly TRBD1 on 5 matching bases. CDR1 is SGDLS and CDR2 is YYNGEE in the germline V gene. The V end lost 2 bases, the J end lost 4 bases, and 15 bases lay between the germline ends. The CDR3 runs 15 residues. The CDR3 sequence: CASSVFGGGSYGYTF. Here the CDR3 DNA reads TGTGCCAGCAGCGTTTTCGGGGGGGGTAGCTATGGCTACACCTTC.

This clonotype showed up many times. The V and J genes are TRBV5-1 and TRBJ2-7; unclear D gene. This CDR3 comprises 14 residues. V lost 1 base, J lost 0 bases, and 8 bases lay in between. CDR1 and CDR2 (germline): SGHRS, YFSETQ. The CDR3 sequence is CASSLTLSSYEQYF. DNA of the CDR3: TGCGCCAGCAGCTTGACATTAAGCTCCTACGAGCAGTACTTC.

This clonotype has just a few counts. This CDR3 reads CASSYGGNTGELFF. Here the CDR3 DNA reads TGTGCCAGCAGTTACGGCGGGAACACCGGGGAGCTGTTTTTT. The chain couples TRBV6-5 to TRBJ2-2; D not certain. The V end was cut by 2 bases, the J end by 1 base, with 5 bases between. CDR1 is MNHEY, CDR2 SVGAGI, per germline. The CDR3 sequence is 14 residues long.

This clonotype was seen many times. V is TRBV20-1 and J is TRBJ2-7, with D perhaps being TRBD1 or TRBD2 (5 bases each). The V gene lost 3 bases and the J gene lost 1 base, with 19 bases spanning the gap. Germline CDR1 is DFQATT and CDR2 is SNEGSKA (reference sequence). This CDR3 contains 16 residues. The CDR3 bases are TGCAGTGCTAGTCTTGAGGGGCGCACAGCTTCCTACGAGCAGTACTTC. Protein sequence: CSASLEGRTASYEQYF.